These 9 T cell receptor beta chains came from one sample sequenced in a study of OX40 agonist ivuxolimab in advanced cancers. The method was immunoSEQ multiplex PCR; TCRdb's version includes in-frame clones alone and lacks a portion of them. The profile shows around 60,000 clones, 85% of them singletons. Sequences were derived from CD4+ or CD8+ T cells sorted from blood, sampled in a trial of the OX40 agonist ivuxolimab. The source is an adult with an advanced solid tumor such as melanoma, head and neck, liver or kidney cancer.

The rearrangement links TRBV27 to TRBJ1-1; a possible D gene is TRBD1 (5 bases). This CDR3 has 13 amino acids. Trimming removed 4 bases from V and 3 bases from J, with 9 bases in between. Germline loops: CDR1 MNHEY, CDR2 SMNVEV (reference sequence). The CDR3 nucleotides are TGTGCCAGCAGTTCAGGGATGGACACTGAAGCTTTCTTT. It translates to CASSSGMDTEAFF.

V usage is TRBV30 and J usage is TRBJ2-5; TRBD1 matches at 7 bases. Germline values: CDR1 GTSNPN, CDR2 SVGIG (reference sequence). Trimming cost V 5 bases and J 1 base; bases outside gene matches: 4. This CDR3 has 13 amino acids. The CDR3 loop is CAWEDRFQETQYF. The CDR3 bases are TGTGCCTGGGAGGACAGGTTCCAAGAGACCCAGTACTTC.

The chain is built from TRBV7-2 and TRBJ1-2; no firm D call. The V end lost 5 bases, the J end lost 8 bases, and 15 bases lay between the germline ends. Germline CDR1 is SGHTA and CDR2 is FQGNSA. There are 13 residues in the CDR3. The CDR3 region is CASSQEGGIGYTF. CDR3 DNA: TGTGCCAGCAGCCAGGAGGGAGGGATCGGCTACACCTTC.

The chain uses TRBV14 and TRBJ1-3, with unresolved D. The germline V and J ends were trimmed by 0 bases and 9 bases, with 15 bases remaining between them. CDR1 SGHDN and CDR2 FVKESK come from the germline V gene. The CDR3 has 15 residues. CDR3 amino acids: CASSQENSRVGTIYF. CDR3 bases: TGTGCCAGCAGCCAAGAGAACAGTCGGGTCGGCACCATATATTTT.

The gene calls are TRBV7-3 and TRBJ1-1, with no clear D. This CDR3 is 13 amino acids long. Trimming took 2 bases from V and 0 from J, leaving 4 bases between them. Germline CDR1 is SGHTA and CDR2 is FQGTGA. The CDR3 coding sequence is TGTGCCAGCAGCTTAGAGGTGAACACTGAAGCTTTCTTT. Encoded protein: CASSLEVNTEAFF.

The chain joins TRBV5-1 to TRBJ1-6; tentative D call: TRBD1 (6 bases). V gave up 4 bases and J gave up 10 bases, with 12 bases separating them. This CDR3 has 13 residues. The germline V gene encodes CDR1 SGHRS and CDR2 YFSETQ. Here the CDR3 reads CASSTDRISPLHF. The CDR3, as DNA: TGCGCCAGCAGCACGGACAGAATCTCACCCCTCCACTTT.

The chain is built from TRBV5-4 and TRBJ1-1; no definite D call. The ends were cut back, 4 bases at V and 0 bases at J, with 10 bases in the middle. The CDR3 runs 14 residues. From germline, CDR1 is SGHNT and CDR2 YYREEE (reference sequence). CDR3 sequence reads: CASSPNSMNTEAFF. In DNA, the CDR3 is TGTGCCAGCAGCCCTAACAGCATGAACACTGAAGCTTTCTTT.

This clone was picked up one time. This rearrangement joins TRBV11-3 to TRBJ2-1; 7 bases line up with TRBD1. Germline V lookup: CDR1 SGHNT, CDR2 YENEEA. With V trimmed by 0 bases and J by 5 bases, 4 bases remained unmatched. This CDR3 comprises 15 residues. CDR3 in amino acids: CASSLDPTGNNEQFF. CDR3 bases: TGTGCCAGCAGCTTAGACCCGACAGGGAACAATGAGCAGTTCTTC.

DNA of the CDR3: TGTGCCAGCAGCCAGCAGATTAGCAATCAGCCCCAGCATTTT. This encodes CASSQQISNQPQHF. The rearrangement joins TRBV4-2 to TRBJ1-5; D gene ambiguous. The CDR3 consists of 14 residues. Trimming took off 3 bases at V and 0 bases at J, with 6 bases between the two ends. Germline V gene data show CDR1 as LGHNA and CDR2 as YNFKEQ.